The sequence of this T cell receptor beta chain was determined in a study of T cell repertoires in cytomegalovirus infection. Whole-study context: Both CMV infection and a matching HLA type were indicated by public TCR beta signatures.

Overall study results and limits: The cumulative frequency of public TCR beta families identified carriers of CMV plus the relevant HLA.

Notes on this clonotype: What it binds is unknown.

CDR3 length equals 16 residues. Trimming at V came to 10 bases and at J to 2 bases, leaving 13 bases not matched to a gene. The V gene's germline CDR1 is MDHEN and CDR2 SYDVKM. MiXCR was run by TCRdb on the reads, yielding one entry per CDR3 protein. This sample carries fewer than 250,000 distinct CDR3 sequences, roughly 22% of them seen once, and the ten largest clones take 18%. The sample taken for sequencing was CD8+ T cells from PBMCs. The chain has TRBV28 and TRBJ1-5, with 8 bases matching TRBD1. The source of this sequence is a human donor in good health (CMV status not recorded). Some clones in this sample may be carry-over from other donors' samples. DNA of the CDR3: TGTGCCACCTTCGACCAGGGGGCCGGCGGCAATCAGCCCCAGCATTTT. It is translated as CATFDQGAGGNQPQHF.